The sequence of this TCR beta chain was determined in a study of OX40 agonist ivuxolimab in advanced cancers. Across the whole study: As their treatment, patients were administered ivuxolimab, an agonistic anti-OX40 (CD134) antibody. General study results and limits: On average, a greater number of expanded clones characterised CD8+ T cells relative to CD4+. With doses of 0.1 to 3.0 mg/kg, CD4+ and CD8+ blood T cells had undergone clonal expansion by week 6.

TCRdb's copy holds only in-frame clones and misses some; the assay was immunoSEQ multiplex PCR. The sample has more than 75,000 clones, 84% seen once. V was shortened by 6 bases and J by 2 bases, with 10 bases between the two germline ends. CDR3 length: 13 amino acids. CDR1 is MNHEY, CDR2 SVGAGI, per germline. Concerning this clone: Its specificity is unknown.

The input for sequencing was CD4+ or CD8+ T cells sorted from blood, taken in a trial of the OX40 agonist ivuxolimab. The origin of this receptor is an adult with an advanced solid tumor such as melanoma, head and neck, liver or kidney cancer. The chain has TRBV6-5 and TRBJ2-5; D is unresolved. CDR3 in amino acids: CASRRTWQETQYF. Here the CDR3 DNA reads TGTGCCAGCAGGAGGACCTGGCAAGAGACCCAGTACTTC.